This T cell receptor beta chain was documented in a study of blood T cell repertoires in COVID-19. Looking at the study overall: The origin of the acute and convalescent COVID-19 samples was the United States, Italy and Spain.

Produced via immunoSEQ multiplex PCR; TCRdb's table is partial and in-frame only. The sample gives roughly 120,000 clones, approximately 84% of which show up once; less than 9% is in the top ten. Germline CDR1 MNHEY, CDR2 SMNVEV (reference sequence). After removal of 7 bases from V and 4 bases from J, the junction contained 6 bases not matched to a gene. The CDR3 contains 15 residues. The sequenced material came from peripheral blood. The sequence was collected from a man between 65 and 85 years old with active or convalescent COVID-19. The V gene is TRBV27, the J gene TRBJ2-7; 14 positions agree with TRBD2. This chain's CDR3 is CASTGLAGGSYEQYF. The DNA of the CDR3 is TGTGCCAGCACAGGACTAGCGGGGGGATCATACGAGCAGTACTTC.